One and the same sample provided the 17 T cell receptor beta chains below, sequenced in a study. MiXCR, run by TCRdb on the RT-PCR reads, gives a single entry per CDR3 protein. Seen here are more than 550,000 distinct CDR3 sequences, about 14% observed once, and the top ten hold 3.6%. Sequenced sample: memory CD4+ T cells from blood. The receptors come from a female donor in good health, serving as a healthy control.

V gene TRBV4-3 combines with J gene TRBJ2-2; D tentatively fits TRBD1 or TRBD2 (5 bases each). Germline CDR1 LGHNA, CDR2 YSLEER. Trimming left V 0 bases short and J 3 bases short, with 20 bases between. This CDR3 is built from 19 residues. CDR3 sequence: CASSQDARDRTTYTGELFF. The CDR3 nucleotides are TGCGCCAGCAGCCAAGATGCCAGGGACCGGACCACGTACACCGGGGAGCTGTTTTTT.

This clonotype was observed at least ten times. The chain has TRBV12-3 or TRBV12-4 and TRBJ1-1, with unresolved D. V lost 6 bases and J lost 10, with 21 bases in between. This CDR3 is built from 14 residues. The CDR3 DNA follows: TGTGCCAGCAGGTCCTGGGGAGCGTCCTTAGGAGCTTTCTTT. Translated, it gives CASRSWGASLGAFF.

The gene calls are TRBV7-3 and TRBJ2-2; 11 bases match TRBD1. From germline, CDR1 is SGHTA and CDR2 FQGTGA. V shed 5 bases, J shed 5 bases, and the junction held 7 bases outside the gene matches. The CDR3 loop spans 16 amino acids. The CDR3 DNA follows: TGTGCCAGCAGCCCCGGGACAGGGGGGCGGACCGGGGAGCTGTTTTTT. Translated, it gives CASSPGTGGRTGELFF.

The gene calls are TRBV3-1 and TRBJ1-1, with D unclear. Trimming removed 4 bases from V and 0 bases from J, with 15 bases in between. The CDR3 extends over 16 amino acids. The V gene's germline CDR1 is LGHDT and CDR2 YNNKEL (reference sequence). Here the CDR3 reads CASSPGLPGVNTEAFF. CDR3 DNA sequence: TGTGCCAGCAGCCCTGGGCTCCCCGGGGTGAACACTGAAGCTTTCTTT.

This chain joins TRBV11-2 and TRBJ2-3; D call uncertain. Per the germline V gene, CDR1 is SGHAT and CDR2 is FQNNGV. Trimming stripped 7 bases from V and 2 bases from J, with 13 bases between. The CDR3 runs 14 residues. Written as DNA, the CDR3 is TGTGCCAGCACCCTCGGCCTCCCCACAGATACGCAGTATTTT. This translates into CASTLGLPTDTQYF.

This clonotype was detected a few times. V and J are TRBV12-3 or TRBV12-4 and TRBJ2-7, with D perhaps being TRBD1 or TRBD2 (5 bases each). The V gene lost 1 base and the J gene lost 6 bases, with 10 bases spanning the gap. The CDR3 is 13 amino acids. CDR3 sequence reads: CASSLGGNAEQYF. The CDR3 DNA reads TGTGCCAGCAGTTTAGGGGGGAATGCCGAGCAGTACTTC.

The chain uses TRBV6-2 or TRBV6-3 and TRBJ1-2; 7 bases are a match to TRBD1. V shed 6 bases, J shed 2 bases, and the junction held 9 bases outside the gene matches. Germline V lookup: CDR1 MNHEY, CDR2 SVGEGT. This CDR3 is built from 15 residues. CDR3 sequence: CASRADRVGNYGYTF. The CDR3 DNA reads TGTGCCAGCAGAGCCGACAGGGTTGGCAACTATGGCTACACCTTC.

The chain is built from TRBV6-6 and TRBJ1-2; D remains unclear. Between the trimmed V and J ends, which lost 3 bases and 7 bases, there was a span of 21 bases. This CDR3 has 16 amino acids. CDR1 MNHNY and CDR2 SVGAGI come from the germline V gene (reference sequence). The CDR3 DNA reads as TGTGCCAGCAGTTATTCGGTCGGCCGGCAACCCAGTGGCTACACCTTC. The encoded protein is CASSYSVGRQPSGYTF.

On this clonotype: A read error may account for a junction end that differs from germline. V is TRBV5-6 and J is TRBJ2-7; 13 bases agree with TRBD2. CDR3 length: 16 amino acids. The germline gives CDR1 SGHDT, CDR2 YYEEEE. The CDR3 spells CASSLGGTSGAVEKYF. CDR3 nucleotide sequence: TGTGCCAGCAGCTTGGGGGGGACTAGCGGGGCAGTCGAGAAGTACTTC.

This CDR3 reads CSATPGTGTYEQYF. In nucleotides, the CDR3 is TGCAGTGCTACTCCCGGGACAGGGACCTACGAGCAGTACTTC. V is TRBV20-1 and J is TRBJ2-7; 9 bases fit TRBD1. Germline values: CDR1 DFQATT, CDR2 SNEGSKA (reference sequence). V shed 4 bases, J shed 2 bases, and the junction held 6 bases outside the gene matches. The CDR3 runs 14 residues.

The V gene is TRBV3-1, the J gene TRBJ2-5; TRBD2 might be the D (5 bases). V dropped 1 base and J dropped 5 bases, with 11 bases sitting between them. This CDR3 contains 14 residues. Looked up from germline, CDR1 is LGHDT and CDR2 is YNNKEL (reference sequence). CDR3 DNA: TGTGCCAGCAGCCAAGCCGGAGGCTGGGAGACCCAGTACTTC. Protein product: CASSQAGGWETQYF.

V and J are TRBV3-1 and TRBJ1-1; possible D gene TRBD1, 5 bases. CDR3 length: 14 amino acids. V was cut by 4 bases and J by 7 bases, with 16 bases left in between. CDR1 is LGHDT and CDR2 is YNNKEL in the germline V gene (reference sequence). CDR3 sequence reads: CASSPYIGGGEAFF. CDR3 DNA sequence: TGTGCCAGCAGCCCTTACATCGGGGGAGGTGAAGCTTTCTTT.

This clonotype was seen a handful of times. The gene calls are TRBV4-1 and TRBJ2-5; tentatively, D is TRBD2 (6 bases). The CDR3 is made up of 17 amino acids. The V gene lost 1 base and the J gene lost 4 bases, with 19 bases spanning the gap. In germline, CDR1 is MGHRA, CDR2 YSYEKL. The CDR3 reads CASSQGAGYTKGETQYF. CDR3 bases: TGCGCCAGCAGCCAAGGTGCGGGGTACACCAAGGGAGAGACCCAGTACTTC.

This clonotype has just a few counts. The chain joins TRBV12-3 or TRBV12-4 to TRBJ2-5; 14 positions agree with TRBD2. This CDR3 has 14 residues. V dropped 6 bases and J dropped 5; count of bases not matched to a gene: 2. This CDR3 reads CASRRTSGGETQYF. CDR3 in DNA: TGTGCCAGCAGGCGGACTAGCGGGGGGGAGACCCAGTACTTC.

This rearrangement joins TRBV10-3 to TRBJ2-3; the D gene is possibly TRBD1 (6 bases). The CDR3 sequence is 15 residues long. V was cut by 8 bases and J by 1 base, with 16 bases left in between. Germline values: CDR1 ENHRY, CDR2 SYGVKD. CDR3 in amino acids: CAIGGDTKGTDTQYF. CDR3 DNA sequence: TGTGCCATCGGTGGGGACACCAAGGGCACAGATACGCAGTATTTT.

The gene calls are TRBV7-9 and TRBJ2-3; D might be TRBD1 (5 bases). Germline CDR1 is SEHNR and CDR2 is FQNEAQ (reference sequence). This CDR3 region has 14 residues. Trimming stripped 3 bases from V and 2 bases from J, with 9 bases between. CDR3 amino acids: CASSFAGITDTQYF. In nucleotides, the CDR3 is TGTGCCAGCAGCTTCGCAGGGATCACAGATACGCAGTATTTT. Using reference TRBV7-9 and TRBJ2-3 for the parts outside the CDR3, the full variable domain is DTGVSQNPRHKITKRGQNVTFRCDPISEHNRLYWYRQTLGQGPEFLTYFQNEAQLEKSRLLSDRFSAERPKGSFSTLEIQRTEQGDSAMYLCASSFAGITDTQYFGPGTRLTVL.

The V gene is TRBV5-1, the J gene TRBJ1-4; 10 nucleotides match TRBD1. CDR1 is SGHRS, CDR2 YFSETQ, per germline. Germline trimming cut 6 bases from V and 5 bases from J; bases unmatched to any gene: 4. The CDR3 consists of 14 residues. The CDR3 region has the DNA TGCGCCAGCACCAGGGGACAGGGGAATGAAAAACTGTTTTTT. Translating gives CASTRGQGNEKLFF.